This passage covers 24 T cell receptor beta chains from one sample sequenced in a study of cytomegalovirus exposure and HLA in healthy donors. PCR primers comprised 60 Vbeta and 13 Jbeta primers. Assay used: immunoSEQ multiplex PCR; TCRdb lists only in-frame clones, some missing. Of some 140,000 clones in the sample, about 70% are singletons; the top ten hold roughly 2.8%. Sequencing was carried out using PBMCs. Source of these receptors: a man between 18 and 35 years old in good health and CMV-seronegative.

The J gene is TRBJ1-1, the V gene TRBV19; 7 nucleotides line up with TRBD1. This CDR3 comprises 12 residues. V lost 5 bases, J lost 5 bases, and 2 bases stayed unmatched. CDR1 and CDR2 from the germline V gene are LNHDA and SQIVND (reference sequence). Here the CDR3 DNA reads TGTGCCAGTAGTTCCAGGGGGACTGAAGCTTTCTTT. It is translated as CASSSRGTEAFF.

The genes are TRBV5-1 and TRBJ2-5; 7 bases agree with TRBD1. CDR3 length: 15 residues. Germline CDR1 SGHRS, CDR2 YFSETQ. The V and J ends lost 4 bases and 1 base, in that order; junction bases with no gene match: 7. This CDR3 reads CASSKWDSIQETQYF. In DNA form, the CDR3 reads TGCGCCAGCAGCAAATGGGACAGTATCCAAGAGACCCAGTACTTC.

This clone was found once. The chain carries TRBV6-1 and TRBJ1-2; 8 nucleotides agree with TRBD1. The germline V gene encodes CDR1 MNHNS and CDR2 SASEGT. The junction had 15 bases not matched to a gene; V was cut back by 3 bases and J by 9 bases. The CDR3 consists of 16 residues. CDR3: CASSEFTGGHYASYTF. The CDR3 DNA is TGTGCCAGCAGTGAGTTCACAGGGGGACATTATGCCAGCTACACCTTC.

This chain connects TRBV5-4 to TRBJ1-4; D remains ambiguous. Trimming cost V 0 bases and J 0 bases, with 6 bases left between them. Germline CDR1 reads SGHNT; CDR2 reads YYREEE (reference sequence). The CDR3 spans 15 residues. CDR3 bases: TGTGCCAGCAGCTTGGCCTATGCAACTAATGAAAAACTGTTTTTT. This gives the protein CASSLAYATNEKLFF.

The chain links TRBV6-5 to TRBJ2-5, with D possibly matching TRBD1 (6 bases). Germline CDR1 reads MNHEY; CDR2 reads SVGAGI. The CDR3 has 14 residues. The germline V and J ends were trimmed by 3 bases and 1 base, with 9 bases remaining between them. The CDR3 loop reads CASSYSRGQETQYF. The CDR3 DNA is TGTGCCAGCAGTTATAGCAGGGGCCAAGAGACCCAGTACTTC.

The chain couples TRBV6-1 to TRBJ1-1, with 8 nucleotides matching TRBD1. The V segment lost 4 bases and the J segment 1 base; nucleotides outside the gene matches: 2. CDR3 length equals 14 residues. Germline V CDR1 and CDR2: MNHNS, SASEGT. CDR3 region: CASSVDRGNTEAFF. The CDR3 coding sequence is TGTGCCAGCAGTGTCGACAGGGGGAACACTGAAGCTTTCTTT.

Here the CDR3 reads CASSLELAGGRETQYF. The CDR3 DNA reads TGCGCCAGCAGCCTGGAACTAGCGGGGGGGCGGGAGACCCAGTACTTC. This rearrangement joins TRBV5-1 to TRBJ2-5; 13 positions agree with TRBD2. The CDR3 length is 16 residues. CDR1 is SGHRS, CDR2 YFSETQ, per germline. V gave up 4 bases and J gave up 5 bases; unmatched junction bases: 8.

The sample holds a few counts of this clone. The chain recombines TRBV5-4 with TRBJ2-7, with TRBD1 matching 7 bases. CDR1 is SGHNT, CDR2 YYREEE, per germline (reference sequence). The CDR3 runs to 14 residues. The junction had 9 bases not matched to a gene; V was cut back by 3 bases and J by 6 bases. For the CDR3, the DNA is TGTGCCAGCAGCTCAGGGGGTGCTCCAACCGAGCAGTACTTC. This encodes CASSSGGAPTEQYF. Drawing the rest from reference TRBV5-4 and TRBJ2-7, the complete variable domain is ETGVTQSPTHLIKTRGQQVTLRCSSQSGHNTVSWYQQALGQGPQFIFQYYREEENGRGNFPPRFSGLQFPNYSSELNVNALELDDSALYLCASSSGGAPTEQYFGPGTRLTVT.

The V call is TRBV11-3, the J call TRBJ1-1; the D is unclear. Trimming shortened V by 4 bases and J by 3 bases, and 6 bases separated the two germline ends. The germline V gene encodes CDR1 SGHNT and CDR2 YENEEA. The CDR3 sequence is 12 residues long. This CDR3 is CASSSRDTEAFF. CDR3 coding DNA: TGTGCCAGCAGCTCCCGGGACACTGAAGCTTTCTTT.

The genes are TRBV9 and TRBJ2-7; D ambiguous. V shed 6 bases and J shed 7 bases, with 14 bases lying between them. The CDR3 covers 12 residues. Germline V CDR1 and CDR2: SGDLS, YYNGEE. CDR3 sequence reads: CASNAGGGEQYF. The CDR3 nucleotides are TGTGCCAGCAATGCCGGCGGCGGAGAGCAGTACTTC. Full variable domain (remainder filled in from reference TRBV9 and TRBJ2-7): DSGVTQTPKHLITATGQRVTLRCSPRSGDLSVYWYQQSLDQGLQFLIQYYNGEERAKGNILERFSAQQFPDLHSELNLSSLELGDSALYFCASNAGGGEQYFGPGTRLTVT.

The CDR3 bases are TGTGCCAGCAGCTTACGCGGCGGTGAGCAGTTCTTC. Its translation is CASSLRGGEQFF. This sequence joins TRBV11-3 and TRBJ2-1, with D unresolved. The CDR3 runs 12 residues. The germline CDR1 and CDR2 sequences are SGHNT and YENEEA. Trimming stripped 2 bases from V and 9 bases from J, with 8 bases between.

The chain joins TRBV13 to TRBJ2-2; TRBD1 aligns across 10 bases. This CDR3 comprises 16 residues. Trimming cost V 6 bases and J 0 bases; bases outside gene matches: 4. Per germline, CDR1 PRHDT and CDR2 FYEKMQ (reference sequence). CDR3 DNA sequence: TGTGCCAGCAGGCCGACAGGGGGCGCGAACACCGGGGAGCTGTTTTTT. It encodes CASRPTGGANTGELFF.

This chain uses TRBV28 with TRBJ1-1; TRBD1 matches at 7 bases. The CDR3 is made up of 15 amino acids. Germline assignment: CDR1 MDHEN and CDR2 SYDVKM. V gave up 5 bases and J gave up 4 bases; unmatched junction bases: 10. This CDR3 is CASSKGFQGVTEAFF. The CDR3 bases are TGTGCCAGCAGTAAAGGATTCCAGGGGGTCACTGAAGCTTTCTTT.

DNA for the CDR3: TGTGCCAGTAGATACGTGGCAGCGGCCGCTGCTTTCTTT. Its protein product is CASRYVAAAAAFF. The rearrangement links TRBV19 to TRBJ1-1; D ambiguous. Trimming left V 6 bases short and J 11 bases short, with 19 bases between. CDR3 size: 13 residues. The germline V gene has CDR1 LNHDA and CDR2 SQIVND (reference sequence). The full variable domain, in which reference TRBV19 and TRBJ1-1 provide the parts outside the CDR3, is DGGITQSPKYLFRKEGQNVTLSCEQNLNHDAMYWYRQDPGQGLRLIYYSQIVNDFQKGDIAEGYSVSREKKESFPLTVTSAQKNPTAFYLCASRYVAAAAAFFGQGTRLTVV.

In this sample, this clone turned up a few times. V and J are TRBV19 and TRBJ1-4, with D possibly TRBD1 on 6 matching bases. The CDR3 runs 16 residues. Germline V gene sequence: CDR1 LNHDA, CDR2 SQIVND (reference sequence). V dropped 5 bases and J dropped 0 bases, with 13 bases sitting between them. CDR3 sequence reads: CASSSARGPTNEKLFF. The CDR3 DNA follows: TGTGCCAGTAGTTCCGCCAGGGGTCCAACTAATGAAAAACTGTTTTTT. The full variable domain, rest sourced from reference TRBV19 and TRBJ1-4, is DGGITQSPKYLFRKEGQNVTLSCEQNLNHDAMYWYRQDPGQGLRLIYYSQIVNDFQKGDIAEGYSVSREKKESFPLTVTSAQKNPTAFYLCASSSARGPTNEKLFFGSGTQLSVL.

The chain carries TRBV5-8 and TRBJ2-1; 11 bases are a match to TRBD1. The germline V gene has CDR1 SGHTS and CDR2 YDEGEE. The CDR3 totals 15 residues. Trimming removed 3 bases from V and 4 bases from J; junction bases left unmatched: 3. The CDR3 loop is CASSSGTGGYNEQFF. CDR3 coding DNA: TGTGCCAGCAGCTCCGGGACAGGGGGTTACAATGAGCAGTTCTTC.

V is TRBV7-9 and J is TRBJ2-3; tentative D call: TRBD1 (5 bases). The V end was cut by 5 bases, the J end by 4 bases, with 13 bases between. The CDR3 runs to 14 residues. In germline, CDR1 is SEHNR, CDR2 FQNEAQ (reference sequence). CDR3 DNA sequence: TGTGCCAGCAGCCTCTTCCAGGGCCCAGATACGCAGTATTTT. It yields the protein CASSLFQGPDTQYF.

The J gene is TRBJ2-7, the V gene TRBV5-6, with 8 bases matching TRBD1. Trimming took 1 base from V and 3 from J; bases not matched to a gene: 6. The CDR3 runs to 15 residues. The germline gives CDR1 SGHDT, CDR2 YYEEEE. CDR3 coding DNA: TGTGCCAGCAGCTTGCTGGGCGACAGGGGCTACGAGCAGTACTTC. Encoded protein: CASSLLGDRGYEQYF.

The rearrangement joins TRBV19 to TRBJ2-7; tentatively, D is TRBD1 (5 bases). Trimming pared 6 bases from V and 6 bases from J, leaving 21 bases between. The germline gives CDR1 LNHDA, CDR2 SQIVND (reference sequence). The CDR3 has 15 residues. The CDR3 sequence is CASSLDSISPGEQYF. The CDR3 bases are TGTGCCAGTAGCCTCGACAGCATCTCTCCGGGCGAGCAGTACTTC.

The J gene is TRBJ1-2, the V gene TRBV28; 8 nucleotides line up with TRBD1. The CDR3 length is 14 residues. J lost 5 bases, V lost 6 bases, and 8 bases had no gene match. Germline V gene data show CDR1 as MDHEN and CDR2 as SYDVKM. The CDR3 loop reads CASSQTGGGYGYTF. DNA for the CDR3: TGTGCCAGCAGCCAAACAGGGGGGGGTTATGGCTACACCTTC.

The chain uses TRBV7-8 and TRBJ2-7, with D possibly being TRBD1 (6 bases). The CDR3 runs to 13 residues. From germline, CDR1 is SGHVS and CDR2 FQNEAQ. Trimming cost V 5 bases and J 3 bases, with 11 bases left between them. CDR3 sequence reads: CASSPQGYYEQYV. CDR3 nucleotide sequence: TGTGCCAGCAGCCCACAGGGTTACTACGAGCAGTACGTC.

A few counts support this clone. The genes are TRBV5-1 and TRBJ2-5; a possible D gene is TRBD2 (5 bases). CDR3 length equals 14 residues. Germline V CDR1 and CDR2: SGHRS, YFSETQ. The ends were cut back, 0 bases at V and 3 bases at J, with 9 bases in the middle. CDR3 bases: TGCGCCAGCAGCTTGGTGGACGGGGAAGAGACCCAGTACTTC. Encoded protein: CASSLVDGEETQYF.

The chain links TRBV5-4 to TRBJ1-2; 10 nucleotides line up with TRBD1. Germline V CDR1 and CDR2: SGHNT, YYREEE (reference sequence). The CDR3 contains 14 residues. J gave up 2 bases and V 6 bases, and 4 bases lay outside the gene matches. The CDR3, as DNA: TGTGCCAGCACCGGGACAGGGGCCAACTATGGCTACACCTTC. Translation: CASTGTGANYGYTF.

The chain links TRBV4-1 to TRBJ2-3; no clear D gene. V was pared by 0 bases and J by 0 bases, with 13 bases between. In germline, CDR1 is MGHRA, CDR2 YSYEKL. This CDR3 has 17 amino acids. DNA for the CDR3: TGCGCCAGCAGCCAAGATCACCTCAGGCCAAGCACAGATACGCAGTATTTT. Translating it yields CASSQDHLRPSTDTQYF.